These 4 T cell receptor beta chains originate from one sample sequenced in a study of blood T cell repertoires in COVID-19. The data were produced by immunoSEQ multiplex PCR, yet TCRdb's version contains in-frame clones alone and is incomplete. The table includes 55,000 or so clones, just over 90% detected once. The material sequenced was peripheral blood. These receptor sequences come from a man aged 40-55 years with acute or convalescent COVID-19.

The rearrangement joins TRBV29-1 to TRBJ2-1; D remains ambiguous. The V and J ends lost 3 bases and 0 bases respectively, with 9 bases between them. The CDR3 is made up of 14 amino acids. CDR1 is SQVTM, CDR2 ANQGSEA, per germline. The CDR3 DNA follows: TGCAGCGTTGAGAGGTCGAGCTCCTACAATGAGCAGTTCTTC. Protein product: CSVERSSSYNEQFF.

The chain joins TRBV2 to TRBJ2-4; 7 bases map to TRBD1. The CDR3 has 16 amino acids. Germline V lookup: CDR1 SNHLY, CDR2 FYNNEI. The V and J ends lost 4 bases and 0 bases, in that order; junction bases with no gene match: 6. The chain's CDR3 is CASSVQGDLAKNIQYF. DNA for the CDR3: TGTGCCAGCAGTGTTCAGGGGGATTTAGCCAAAAACATTCAGTACTTC.

The genes are TRBV18 and TRBJ2-3; TRBD2 matches 8 bases. V lost 2 bases and J lost 4; bases outside the gene matches: 5. Germline loops: CDR1 KGHSH, CDR2 LQKENI. The CDR3 covers 15 residues. The CDR3 DNA reads as TGTGCCAGCTCACCAACACCGGGACTAGCAGATACGCAGTATTTT. Translated, it gives CASSPTPGLADTQYF.

This clone was picked up one time. V and J are TRBV5-1 and TRBJ2-6; the D gene is possibly TRBD1 (6 bases). The CDR3 has 15 amino acids. CDR1 is SGHRS, CDR2 YFSETQ, per germline. Trimming took 2 bases from V and 4 from J, leaving 10 bases between them. CDR3 DNA sequence: TGCGCCAGCAGCTTCACAGGGAACGGGGCCAACGTCCTGACTTTC. This gives the protein CASSFTGNGANVLTF.